Listed below are T cell receptor beta chains from one sample, sequenced in a study of beta chain features in type 1 diabetes. Measured with immunoSEQ multiplex PCR; TCRdb has only the in-frame clones, and not every one. The profile shows approximately 340,000 clones, approximately 16% of them singletons. The sample taken for sequencing was naive CD4+ T cells from blood. The receptor set was obtained from a woman aged 18-30 years in good health. The CDR3 runs from the conserved cysteine through the conserved F or W. The D gene is left open where the match is weak. Size values are once, few and many counts, or a class for expanded clones, and some rows have none.

v_call	j_call	d_call	clone_size	cdr3_length	cdr3_aa	cdr3_nt
TRBV20-1	TRBJ2-7	NA	NA	10	CSGVRYEQYF	TGCAGTGGAGTCAGGTACGAGCAGTACTTC
TRBV29-1	TRBJ1-2	NA	few	13	CSVVSRTDYGYTF	TGCAGCGTTGTAAGTCGGACAGATTATGGCTACACCTTC
TRBV11-2	TRBJ2-7	TRBD1	NA	14	CASTNQGQGNEQYF	TGTGCCAGCACCAATCAGGGACAGGGGAACGAGCAGTACTTC
TRBV7-8	TRBJ2-5	NA	few	14	CASSNRAGFETQYF	TGTGCCAGCAGCAACCGTGCAGGGTTCGAGACCCAGTACTTC
TRBV21-1	TRBJ1-2	NA	few	13	CASSKEPGQGYTF	TGTGCCAGCAGCAAAGAACCAGGGCAGGGCTACACCTTC
TRBV28	TRBJ2-7	NA	NA	11	CASSVSYEQYF	TGTGCCAGCAGCGTGAGTTACGAGCAGTACTTC
TRBV6-5	TRBJ1-4	NA	NA	13	CASSYTGLGKLFF	TGTGCCAGCAGTTATACGGGGTTGGGGAAACTGTTTTTT
TRBV9	TRBJ1-1	NA	few	19	CASSVAARERKGENTEAFF	TGTGCCAGCAGCGTAGCTGCCCGGGAACGGAAAGGAGAGAACACTGAAGCTTTCTTT
TRBV5-4	TRBJ2-3	TRBD2	few	15	CASSRTSGTTDTQYF	TGTGCCAGCAGCCGGACTAGCGGGACAACAGATACGCAGTATTTT
TRBV9	TRBJ1-2	TRBD1	few	15	CASSVGAGGHYGYTF	TGTGCCAGCAGCGTAGGGGCAGGGGGCCACTATGGCTACACCTTC
TRBV27	TRBJ2-3	NA	few	15	CASSSGGPPADTQYF	TGTGCCAGCAGCTCAGGCGGGCCTCCGGCAGATACGCAGTATTTT
TRBV28	TRBJ1-2	NA	few	13	CASSLAGARGYTF	TGTGCCAGCAGTTTAGCAGGGGCGAGGGGCTACACCTTC
TRBV14	TRBJ2-5	NA	NA	11	CASSHGGTQYF	TGTGCCAGCAGCCACGGAGGGACCCAGTACTTC
TRBV7-9	TRBJ1-5	NA	few	16	CASSPPEGVVNQPQHF	TGTGCCAGCAGCCCCCCTGAGGGGGTGGTCAATCAGCCCCAGCATTTT
TRBV7-2	TRBJ2-4	TRBD2	NA	17	CASSLSSGGLAKNIQYF	TGTGCCAGCAGCTTATCTAGCGGAGGCCTAGCCAAAAACATTCAGTACTTC
TRBV30	TRBJ2-2	TRBD2	NA	16	CAWTLLPGLATGELFF	TGTGCCTGGACCCTTCTCCCGGGACTAGCGACCGGGGAGCTGTTTTTT
TRBV30	TRBJ1-5	NA	few	14	CAWSLTGIVQPQHF	TGTGCCTGGAGTCTAACAGGGATAGTACAGCCCCAGCATTTT
TRBV6-6	TRBJ1-2	NA	few	13	CASTLTGLYGYTF	TGTGCCAGCACCTTGACAGGACTCTATGGCTACACCTTC
TRBV30	TRBJ2-7	NA	NA	13	CAWSFKGVHEQYF	TGTGCCTGGAGTTTTAAGGGAGTTCACGAGCAGTACTTC
TRBV10-3	TRBJ2-1	TRBD2	NA	12	CASGLVINEQFF	TGTGCCAGTGGACTAGTAATCAATGAGCAGTTCTTC
TRBV29-1	TRBJ1-5	NA	few	12	CSVETGNQPQHF	TGCAGCGTTGAAACTGGCAATCAGCCCCAGCATTTT
TRBV10-3	TRBJ2-1	NA	few	15	CAISEAGVSSNEQFF	TGTGCCATCAGTGAAGCAGGGGTCTCATCCAATGAGCAGTTCTTC
TRBV7-2	TRBJ1-2	NA	few	15	CASSPPAGRAGGYTF	TGTGCCAGCAGCCCCCCGGCAGGGCGAGCGGGCGGCTACACCTTC
TRBV27	TRBJ2-3	NA	NA	15	CASSLSRASTDTQYF	TGTGCCAGCAGTTTATCCAGGGCTAGCACAGATACGCAGTATTTT
TRBV25-1	TRBJ1-1	TRBD1	few	14	CASRSWRGPTEAFF	TGTGCCAGCAGATCTTGGAGGGGGCCGACTGAAGCTTTCTTT
TRBV29-1	TRBJ2-5	TRBD1	NA	15	CSVTYPGGSTETQYF	TGCAGCGTAACGTACCCAGGGGGTTCTACAGAGACCCAGTACTTC
TRBV30	TRBJ2-7	TRBD2	few	14	CAWSKREDSYEQYF	TGTGCCTGGAGTAAACGGGAGGATTCCTACGAGCAGTACTTC
TRBV5-1	TRBJ2-7	TRBD2	few	15	CASSGRERGAYEQYF	TGCGCCAGCAGCGGGAGGGAGCGGGGGGCTTACGAGCAGTACTTC
TRBV6-6	TRBJ2-7	NA	few	13	CATRSVSSYEQYF	TGTGCCACCCGTAGCGTCAGCTCCTACGAGCAGTACTTC
TRBV2	TRBJ2-1	NA	few	15	CASSGESPRNNEQFF	TGTGCCAGCAGCGGGGAGTCACCCAGAAACAATGAGCAGTTCTTC
TRBV27	TRBJ2-7	TRBD1	few	13	CASTGQGLREQYF	TGTGCCAGCACCGGACAGGGTTTGCGCGAGCAGTACTTC
TRBV21-1	TRBJ1-5	NA	NA	17	CASSKDVLPGQHQPQHF	TGTGCCAGCAGCAAAGATGTCCTGCCAGGGCAACATCAGCCCCAGCATTTT
TRBV9	TRBJ1-5	NA	NA	14	CASSPGAGWQPQHF	TGTGCCAGCAGCCCCGGTGCAGGGTGGCAGCCCCAGCATTTT
TRBV28	TRBJ2-1	TRBD2	NA	15	CASTRAGGPWNEQFF	TGTGCCAGCACCCGAGCGGGAGGGCCTTGGAATGAGCAGTTCTTC
TRBV14	TRBJ2-3	TRBD2	NA	12	CASRTSADTQYF	TGTGCCAGCAGGACTAGCGCAGATACGCAGTATTTT
TRBV5-6	TRBJ1-2	TRBD1	NA	14	CASSLDRGMYGYTF	TGTGCCAGCAGCCTCGACAGGGGCATGTATGGCTACACCTTC
TRBV28	TRBJ2-1	NA	NA	14	CASSGHGGYNEQFF	TGTGCCAGCAGTGGACACGGGGGATACAATGAGCAGTTCTTC
TRBV28	TRBJ2-3	TRBD1	once	14	CASSLGQPTDTQYF	TGTGCCAGCAGTTTGGGACAGCCCACAGATACGCAGTATTTT
TRBV5-6	TRBJ2-7	TRBD2	few	15	CASSPGTSVTYEQYF	TGTGCCAGCAGCCCCGGGACTAGCGTGACCTACGAGCAGTACTTC
TRBV28	TRBJ2-4	TRBD2	few	15	CASSFGLAGKNIQYF	TGTGCCAGCAGTTTCGGACTAGCGGGAAAAAACATTCAGTACTTC